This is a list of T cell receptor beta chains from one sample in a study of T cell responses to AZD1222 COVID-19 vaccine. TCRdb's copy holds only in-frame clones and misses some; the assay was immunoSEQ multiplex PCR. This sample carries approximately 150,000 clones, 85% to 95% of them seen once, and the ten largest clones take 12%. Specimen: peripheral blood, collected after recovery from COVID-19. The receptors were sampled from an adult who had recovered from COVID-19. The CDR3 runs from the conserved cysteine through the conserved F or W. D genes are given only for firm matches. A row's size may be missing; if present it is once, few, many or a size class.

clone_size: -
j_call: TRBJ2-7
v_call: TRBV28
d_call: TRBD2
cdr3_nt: TGTGCCAGCACCCCCGGGGGGGCGGCCTCCTACGAGCAGTACTTC
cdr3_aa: CASTPGGAASYEQYF

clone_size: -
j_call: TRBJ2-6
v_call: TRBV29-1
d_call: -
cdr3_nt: TGCAGCGTTAGACAGTCTGGGGCCAACGTCCTGACTTTC
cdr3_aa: CSVRQSGANVLTF

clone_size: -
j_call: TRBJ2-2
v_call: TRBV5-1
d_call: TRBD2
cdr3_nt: TGCGCCAGCAGCTTGGCCCCCCAGGGAGGGCTGAACACCGGGGAGCTGTTTTTT
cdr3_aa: CASSLAPQGGLNTGELFF

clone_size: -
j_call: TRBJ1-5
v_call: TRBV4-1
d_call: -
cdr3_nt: TGCGCCAGCAGCCAAGAATGGCAGTGGAGCAATCAGCCCCAGCATTTT
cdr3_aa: CASSQEWQWSNQPQHF

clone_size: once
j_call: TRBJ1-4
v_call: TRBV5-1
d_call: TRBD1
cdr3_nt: TGCGCCAGCAGCTTGGCCCGGGACAGAAAAAATGAAAAACTGTTTTTT
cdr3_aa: CASSLARDRKNEKLFF

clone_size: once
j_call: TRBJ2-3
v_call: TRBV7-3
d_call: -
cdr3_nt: TGTGCCAGCAGCTTAGACAGGAGCACAGATACGCAGTATTTT
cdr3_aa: CASSLDRSTDTQYF

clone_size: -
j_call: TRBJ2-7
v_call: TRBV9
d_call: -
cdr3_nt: TGTGCCAGCAGCGGAGGGACTGTTCCCTACGAGCAGTACTTC
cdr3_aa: CASSGGTVPYEQYF

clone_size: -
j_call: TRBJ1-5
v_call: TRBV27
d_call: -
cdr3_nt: TGTGCCAGCAGGGGACCCCGTCAGCCCCAGCATTTT
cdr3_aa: CASRGPRQPQHF

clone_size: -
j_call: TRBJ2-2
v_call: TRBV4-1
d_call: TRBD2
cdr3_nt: TGCGCCAGCAGCCAGCGGACTAGCGGGAGGACGAACACCGGGGAGCTGTTTTTT
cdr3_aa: CASSQRTSGRTNTGELFF

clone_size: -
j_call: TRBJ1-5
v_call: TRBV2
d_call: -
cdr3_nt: TGTGCCAGCAGTGCAGGACACAATCAGCCCCAGCATTTT
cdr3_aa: CASSAGHNQPQHF

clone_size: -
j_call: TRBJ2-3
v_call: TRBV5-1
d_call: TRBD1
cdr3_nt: TGCGCCAGCAGCCTCGGGACAGGGCTGGGAGATACGCAGTATTTT
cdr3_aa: CASSLGTGLGDTQYF

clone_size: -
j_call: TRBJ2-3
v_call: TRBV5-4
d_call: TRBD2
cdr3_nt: TGTGCCAGCAGCTTGCTGACTAGCGGGGTCACAGATACGCAGTATTTT
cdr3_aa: CASSLLTSGVTDTQYF

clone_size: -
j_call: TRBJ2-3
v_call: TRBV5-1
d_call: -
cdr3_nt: TGCGCCAGCAGCGCAGGGGTCGGCACAGATACGCAGTATTTT
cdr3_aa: CASSAGVGTDTQYF

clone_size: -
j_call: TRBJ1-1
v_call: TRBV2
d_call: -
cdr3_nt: TGTGCCAGCACGTCTCAGGTGGGAAGAGAAGCTTTCTTT
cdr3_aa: CASTSQVGREAFF